The next 14 T cell receptor beta chains were all read from a single sample in a study of cytomegalovirus exposure and HLA in healthy donors. Use of 60 Vbeta and 13 Jbeta primers characterized the PCR. Measured with immunoSEQ multiplex PCR; TCRdb has only the in-frame clones, and not every one. The table records some 180,000 clones, roughly 85% of them present only once. Input material: PBMCs. These TCRs come from a woman aged 25 to 39 in good health and CMV-seropositive.

The chain joins TRBV4-3 to TRBJ2-2, with unresolved D. Germline values: CDR1 LGHNA, CDR2 YSLEER. Trimming cost V 3 bases and J 2 bases, with 4 bases left between them. The CDR3 has 13 amino acids. Here the CDR3 reads CASSHYNTGELFF. In nucleotides, the CDR3 is TGCGCCAGCAGCCATTATAACACCGGGGAGCTGTTTTTT.

The genes are TRBV5-4 and TRBJ2-7, with 8 bases identical to TRBD2. Germline lookup yields CDR1 SGHNT and CDR2 YYREEE (reference sequence). This CDR3 has 16 amino acids. The V gene end was trimmed by 4 bases and the J gene end by 0 bases; junction bases not matched to a gene: 9. CDR3 loop: CASSILAGPSSYEQYF. In nucleotides, the CDR3 is TGTGCCAGCAGCATCTTAGCGGGGCCGAGCTCCTACGAGCAGTACTTC. Supplemented by reference TRBV5-4 and TRBJ2-7, the full variable domain reads ETGVTQSPTHLIKTRGQQVTLRCSSQSGHNTVSWYQQALGQGPQFIFQYYREEENGRGNFPPRFSGLQFPNYSSELNVNALELDDSALYLCASSILAGPSSYEQYFGPGTRLTVT.

V usage is TRBV27 and J usage is TRBJ2-1; no reliable D call. This CDR3 is 13 amino acids long. V was trimmed by 3 bases and J by 7 bases, leaving 10 bases between them. CDR1 MNHEY and CDR2 SMNVEV come from the germline V gene (reference sequence). This CDR3 is CASSFDGGNEQFF. In DNA, the CDR3 is TGTGCCAGCAGTTTTGACGGCGGAAATGAGCAGTTCTTC.

The J gene is TRBJ2-4, the V gene TRBV5-6, with D tentatively TRBD1 (6 bases). V was clipped by 2 bases and J by 8 bases, with 8 bases between them. The CDR3 consists of 12 residues. In germline, CDR1 is SGHDT, CDR2 YYEEEE. This chain's CDR3 is CASSLQGYIQYF. The DNA for the CDR3 is TGTGCCAGCAGCTTACAGGGCTACATTCAGTACTTC.

A few counts support this clone. The chain has TRBV11-2 and TRBJ1-1; weak D call: TRBD1 (6 bases). Trimming shortened V by 5 bases and J by 3 bases, and 13 bases separated the two germline ends. The CDR3 extends over 14 amino acids. Germline lookup yields CDR1 SGHAT and CDR2 FQNNGV. Here the CDR3 reads CASSVQGYDTEAFF. The CDR3 DNA follows: TGTGCCAGCAGCGTCCAGGGGTATGACACTGAAGCTTTCTTT.

The genes are TRBV7-2 and TRBJ2-7; D may be TRBD1 (5 bases). The CDR3 spans 14 residues. The V gene's germline CDR1 is SGHTA and CDR2 FQGNSA. V was clipped by 4 bases and J by 5 bases, with 15 bases between them. CDR3 sequence reads: CASSSQGVGHEQYF. The CDR3 DNA is TGTGCCAGCAGCTCCCAGGGTGTGGGTCACGAGCAGTACTTC.

The chain recombines TRBV5-6 with TRBJ1-3; maybe TRBD1 (5 bases). The CDR3 contains 16 residues. Germline V gene lookup returns CDR1 SGHDT and CDR2 YYEEEE. V was cut by 5 bases and J by 0 bases, with 15 bases left in between. Written as DNA, the CDR3 is TGTGCCAGCAGTTATGGCAGGGCCCTCTCTGGAAACACCATATATTTT. Protein: CASSYGRALSGNTIYF.

The chain links TRBV19 to TRBJ1-5; TRBD1 might be the D (5 bases). Germline CDR1 reads LNHDA; CDR2 reads SQIVND (reference sequence). CDR3 length: 15 residues. The V end was cut by 5 bases, the J end by 3 bases, with 14 bases between. CDR3 DNA sequence: TGTGCCAGTAGTGCGTTTTTAGGGGTCAATCAGCCCCAGCATTTT. Its translation is CASSAFLGVNQPQHF.

The sample holds one count of this clone. This chain connects TRBV4-1 to TRBJ1-3; no firm D call. The CDR3 is 15 residues long. The germline V and J ends were trimmed by 0 bases and 0 bases, with 6 bases remaining between them. Germline CDR1 is MGHRA and CDR2 is YSYEKL. CDR3 in amino acids: CASSQDRGSGNTIYF. The DNA for the CDR3 is TGCGCCAGCAGCCAAGATCGGGGCTCTGGAAACACCATATATTTT.

This chain links TRBV4-1 with TRBJ2-7; no firm D call. The CDR3 has 13 residues. Germline-derived CDR1 and CDR2 are MGHRA and YSYEKL. The V end was cut by 1 base, the J end by 5 bases, with 9 bases between. The CDR3 bases are TGCGCCAGCAGCCAAGCTGGAGCTAACGAGCAGTACTTC. As protein: CASSQAGANEQYF.

The chain uses TRBV2 and TRBJ2-5; the D gene is possibly TRBD1 (5 bases). The J call may not be correct, given that the DNA end is closer to TRBJ2-7. The germline V gene has CDR1 SNHLY and CDR2 FYNNEI. This CDR3 has 12 amino acids. The CDR3 here is CASSDRAYEQYF. CDR3 nucleotide sequence: TGTGCCAGCAGTGACAGGGCCTACGAGCAGTACTTC.

This chain connects TRBV5-1 to TRBJ2-1, with TRBD1 identical over 7 bases. From germline, CDR1 is SGHRS and CDR2 YFSETQ. The CDR3 has 16 amino acids. Losses at the gene ends were 0 bases for V and 1 base for J; bases not matched to a gene: 4. CDR3 nucleotides: TGCGCCAGCAGCTTGGGGACAGGTACTTCCTACAATGAGCAGTTCTTC. Translating it yields CASSLGTGTSYNEQFF.

V is TRBV5-1 and J is TRBJ2-1; D uncertain. The germline gives CDR1 SGHRS, CDR2 YFSETQ. Trimming pared 2 bases from V and 0 bases from J, leaving 6 bases between. This CDR3 is built from 14 residues. The CDR3: CASSFSSSYNEQFF. The CDR3, as DNA: TGCGCCAGCAGCTTTTCGAGCTCCTACAATGAGCAGTTCTTC.

This rearrangement joins TRBV18 to TRBJ2-1, with D possibly matching TRBD1 (6 bases). CDR1 is KGHSH, CDR2 LQKENI, per germline. The CDR3 is 16 amino acids. V was cut by 3 bases and J by 4 bases, with 16 bases left in between. The CDR3 DNA reads TGTGCCAGCTCACCCCAGGGGTTTTCGGGGTACAATGAGCAGTTCTTC. Its translation is CASSPQGFSGYNEQFF.